There are a few counts of the clone carrying this T cell receptor beta chain. The data were produced by immunoSEQ multiplex PCR, yet TCRdb's version contains in-frame clones alone and is incomplete. The table records 43,000 or so clones, 70% to 90% of them present only once. The germline V gene encodes CDR1 LNHDA and CDR2 SQIVND (reference sequence). V gave up 3 bases and J gave up 8 bases; unmatched junction bases: 10. The CDR3 is 16 residues long. The data were taken from a study of PD-L1 blockade in urothelial cancer. Time point noted: pretreatment peripheral blood. Diagnoses among patients were locally advanced or metastatic urothelial carcinoma.

The origin of this receptor is a man aged 60 to 75 with urothelial cancer. The chain is built from TRBV19 and TRBJ2-1, with TRBD2 matching 10 bases. The sequenced sample was PBMCs, obtained around atezolizumab (anti-PD-L1) treatment. CDR3 sequence (DNA): TGTGCCAGTAGTATTCAGAGCGGGAGGGTCTTTGATGAGCAGTTCTTC. Translating gives CASSIQSGRVFDEQFF.